The 24 T cell receptor beta chains in this list originate from one sample, sequenced in a study of blood T cell repertoires in COVID-19. Profiled with immunoSEQ multiplex PCR; TCRdb holds only in-frame clones, not every one. The sample lists over 200,000 clones, more than 75% occurring once. Sample: peripheral blood. The receptors here all came from a woman in her 30s who had recovered from COVID-19.

The chain employs TRBV6-5 and TRBJ1-2; D remains unclear. V was clipped by 7 bases and J by 4 bases, with 10 bases between them. The CDR3 consists of 12 residues. Looked up from germline, CDR1 is MNHEY and CDR2 is SVGAGI. The CDR3 region is CASTDNPYGYTF. The CDR3 DNA reads as TGTGCCAGCACCGACAATCCCTATGGCTACACCTTC.

The V and J genes are TRBV5-1 and TRBJ1-2, with TRBD1 identical over 7 bases. Losses at the gene ends were 6 bases for V and 4 bases for J; bases not matched to a gene: 12. Germline CDR1 reads SGHRS; CDR2 reads YFSETQ. CDR3 length equals 15 residues. DNA for the CDR3: TGCGCCAGCAAAGTGGACAGGCATACTCTCTATGGCTACACCTTC. Amino acids: CASKVDRHTLYGYTF.

The chain employs TRBV7-9 and TRBJ2-5; TRBD1 matches at 7 bases. J lost 1 base, V lost 5 bases, and 4 bases had no gene match. CDR3 length: 14 amino acids. Per the germline V gene, CDR1 is SEHNR and CDR2 is FQNEAQ (reference sequence). In DNA form, the CDR3 reads TGTGCCAGCAGCCCCGGGGACAGCCAAGAGACCCAGTACTTC. Translation gives CASSPGDSQETQYF. Looking up the rest from reference TRBV7-9 and TRBJ2-5 gives the full variable domain: DTGVSQNPRHKITKRGQNVTFRCDPISEHNRLYWYRQTLGQGPEFLTYFQNEAQLEKSRLLSDRFSAERPKGSFSTLEIQRTEQGDSAMYLCASSPGDSQETQYFGPGTRLLVL.

CDR3: CASSLGGQGGDTQYF. The CDR3 region has the DNA TGTGCCAGCAGCTTAGGAGGACAGGGGGGAGATACGCAGTATTTT. This chain joins TRBV7-9 and TRBJ2-3; 10 nucleotides line up with TRBD1. Trimming took 1 base from V and 5 from J; bases not matched to a gene: 3. The CDR3 contains 15 residues. CDR1 is SEHNR, CDR2 FQNEAQ, per germline (reference sequence).

This clone was seen just once. J is TRBJ2-7 and V is TRBV2; 9 bases map to TRBD2. CDR3 length equals 16 residues. Germline V gene data show CDR1 as SNHLY and CDR2 as FYNNEI. The trim removed 2 bases at V and 0 bases at J, leaving 5 bases unmatched. DNA for the CDR3: TGTGCCAGCAGTGAAATTGTAGCGGGGGTCTCCTACGAGCAGTACTTC. Translation: CASSEIVAGVSYEQYF.

The chain recombines TRBV7-2 with TRBJ1-5; perhaps TRBD1 as D (6 bases). There are 18 residues in the CDR3. From germline, CDR1 is SGHTA and CDR2 FQGNSA. The ends were cut back, 1 base at V and 0 bases at J, with 16 bases in the middle. CDR3 sequence (DNA): TGTGCCAGCAGCTTAGTGGGGGGGGGCAGCTATAGCAATCAGCCCCAGCATTTT. This translates into CASSLVGGGSYSNQPQHF.

The V gene is TRBV6-2 or TRBV6-3, the J gene TRBJ1-3, with 9 bases fitting TRBD1. CDR3 length: 17 residues. CDR1 is MNHEY and CDR2 is SVGEGT in the germline V gene. Trimming took 6 bases from V and 8 from J; bases not matched to a gene: 17. CDR3 amino acids: CASSTGTGLVTQDTIYF. CDR3 bases: TGTGCCAGCAGCACCGGGACAGGGCTCGTGACGCAGGACACCATATATTTT.

The CDR3 reads CASSQDWGSEAFF. CDR3 in DNA: TGTGCCAGCAGCCAAGATTGGGGCAGTGAAGCTTTCTTT. This sequence joins TRBV3-1 (or the pseudogene TRBV3-2) and TRBJ1-1; D is possibly TRBD1 (5 bases). CDR3 size: 13 residues. Germline V lookup: CDR1 LGHDT, CDR2 YNNKEL (reference sequence). With 0 bases removed from V and 7 bases from J, the gap between germline ends came to 9 bases.

The chain joins TRBV5-1 to TRBJ2-2; perhaps TRBD1 as D (6 bases). This CDR3 has 15 residues. The germline V gene encodes CDR1 SGHRS and CDR2 YFSETQ. Trimming stripped 0 bases from V and 5 bases from J, with 11 bases between. The CDR3 DNA sequence: TGCGCCAGCAGCTTGGACAGGGAGAGGACCGGGGAGCTGTTTTTT. Protein product: CASSLDRERTGELFF.

This chain connects TRBV7-3 to TRBJ2-2; 9 bases align to TRBD2. There are 14 residues in the CDR3. V shed 3 bases and J 6 bases; nucleotides not matched to a gene: 2. Germline assignment: CDR1 SGHTA and CDR2 FQGTGA. CDR3 residues: CASSLGLASGELFF. The CDR3 region has the DNA TGTGCCAGCAGCTTGGGACTAGCCTCCGGGGAGCTGTTTTTT.

The sample holds one count of this clone. The CDR3: CASTLDNEQFF. In nucleotides, the CDR3 is TGTGCCAGCACTCTCGACAATGAGCAGTTCTTC. The chain couples TRBV2 to TRBJ2-1; no clear D gene. The ends were cut back, 7 bases at V and 5 bases at J, with 6 bases in the middle. Per germline, CDR1 SNHLY and CDR2 FYNNEI. The CDR3 is made up of 11 amino acids.

This rearrangement joins TRBV7-2 to TRBJ2-3; maybe TRBD2 (6 bases). The germline V gene encodes CDR1 SGHTA and CDR2 FQGNSA. V was pared by 1 base and J by 3 bases, with 11 bases between. The CDR3 runs to 15 residues. CDR3 in amino acids: CASSLEGLRTDTQYF. The CDR3 DNA is TGTGCCAGCAGCTTAGAGGGACTCAGGACAGATACGCAGTATTTT.

V usage is TRBV3-1 (or the pseudogene TRBV3-2) and J usage is TRBJ2-2; 12 bases map to TRBD2. After removal of 0 bases from V and 3 bases from J, the junction contained 8 bases not matched to a gene. Germline CDR1 and CDR2: LGHDT and YNNKEL (reference sequence). The CDR3 sequence is 19 residues long. DNA of the CDR3: TGTGCCAGCAGCCAAGAACCTAGCGGGGGGGCCATGGACACCGGGGAGCTGTTTTTT. Its translation is CASSQEPSGGAMDTGELFF.

The chain uses TRBV5-1 and TRBJ2-3; 8 nucleotides align to TRBD1. Germline values: CDR1 SGHRS, CDR2 YFSETQ. CDR3 length: 17 amino acids. J gave up 0 bases and V 0 bases, and 6 bases lay outside the gene matches. In DNA, the CDR3 is TGCGCCAGCAGCTTGGGGGGGACAGGATCAAGCACAGATACGCAGTATTTT. It encodes CASSLGGTGSSTDTQYF.

V is TRBV7-2 and J is TRBJ2-1, with 8 bases matching TRBD2. Per the germline V gene, CDR1 is SGHTA and CDR2 is FQGNSA. The trim removed 5 bases at V and 10 bases at J, leaving 13 bases unmatched. The CDR3 contains 15 residues. CDR3 bases: TGTGCCAGCAGCCTCCCCCACGGGGGGGCAGGAGAGCAGTTCTTC. It specifies CASSLPHGGAGEQFF.

The V and J genes are TRBV11-2 and TRBJ2-3; D gene unclear. Germline-derived CDR1 and CDR2 are SGHAT and FQNNGV. CDR3 length equals 13 residues. V shed 0 bases and J shed 3 bases, with 4 bases lying between them. The CDR3 reads CASSLDQTDTQYF. The CDR3 DNA reads TGTGCCAGCAGCTTAGACCAGACAGATACGCAGTATTTT.

J is TRBJ1-1 and V is TRBV18; weak D call: TRBD1 (6 bases). Germline CDR1 and CDR2: KGHSH and LQKENI. The CDR3 loop spans 15 amino acids. V gave up 3 bases and J gave up 1 base, with 12 bases separating them. DNA of the CDR3: TGTGCCAGCTCACCCGGACAGTTGACGAACACTGAAGCTTTCTTT. Protein: CASSPGQLTNTEAFF.

The chain combines TRBV6-2 or TRBV6-3 with TRBJ2-7; 9 bases fit TRBD1. This CDR3 has 14 amino acids. The V gene end was trimmed by 4 bases and the J gene end by 13 bases; junction bases not matched to a gene: 14. Per germline, CDR1 MNHEY and CDR2 SVGEGT. The CDR3 DNA is TGTGCCAGCAGTTCCCTGGGACAGGGTGTGAGTGTATACTTC. This gives the protein CASSSLGQGVSVYF.

This clone was counted a single time. The chain couples TRBV10-3 to TRBJ2-7, with 10 bases fitting TRBD1. The germline V gene has CDR1 ENHRY and CDR2 SYGVKD. V gave up 10 bases and J gave up 2 bases; unmatched junction bases: 5. This CDR3 spans 13 amino acids. The chain's CDR3 is CATAGTGAYEQYF. CDR3 sequence (DNA): TGTGCCACTGCCGGGACAGGGGCCTACGAGCAGTACTTC.

This chain links TRBV9 with TRBJ2-1; 10 bases agree with TRBD1. Germline V CDR1 and CDR2: SGDLS, YYNGEE. This CDR3 comprises 17 residues. The V gene end was trimmed by 3 bases and the J gene end by 6 bases; junction bases not matched to a gene: 12. CDR3 in amino acids: CASSAQTRDRGTNEQFF. Written as DNA, the CDR3 is TGTGCCAGCAGCGCACAGACCCGGGACAGGGGTACCAATGAGCAGTTCTTC.

As concerns this clone: One junction end does not reproduce the germline sequence, and a read error may be involved. The rearrangement uses TRBV14 and TRBJ1-2; TRBD1 aligns across 7 bases. The CDR3 runs 15 residues. Germline V lookup: CDR1 SGHDN, CDR2 FVKESK. The CDR3 coding sequence is TGTGCCAGCAGTCAAGCGGGACAGTTGACCTATGGCTACACCTTC. It translates to CASSQAGQLTYGYTF.

The chain is built from TRBV29-1 and TRBJ2-5; D not resolved. CDR3 size: 15 residues. V shed 3 bases and J shed 0 bases, with 14 bases lying between them. Germline CDR1 and CDR2: SQVTM and ANQGSEA. CDR3 sequence: CSVDGLAEHQETQYF. CDR3 nucleotides: TGCAGCGTTGATGGGCTGGCAGAACACCAAGAGACCCAGTACTTC. The variable domain in full, completed from reference TRBV29-1 and TRBJ2-5, reads SAVISQKPSRDICQRGTSLTIQCQVDSQVTMMFWYRQQPGQSLTLIATANQGSEATYESGFVIDKFPISRPNLTFSTLTVSNMSPEDSSIYLCSVDGLAEHQETQYFGPGTRLLVL.

About this clone itself: Compared with germline, one end of the junction differs, possibly owing to a read error. The chain couples TRBV9 to TRBJ1-1; a weak D match, TRBD1 (5 bases). The CDR3 is 15 amino acids. Germline CDR1 reads SGDLS; CDR2 reads YYNGEE. CDR3 nucleotides: TGTGCCAGCAGCGTAGGTCAGGGTAGGAACGCTGAAGCTTTCTTT. Protein product: CASSVGQGRNAEAFF.

The CDR3 nucleotides read TGTGCCAGCAGCCAACAGGGGTGGAATCAGCCCCAGCATTTT. It yields the protein CASSQQGWNQPQHF. The V gene is TRBV4-2, the J gene TRBJ1-5, with D perhaps matching TRBD1 (6 bases). CDR1 is LGHNA, CDR2 YNFKEQ, per germline. The CDR3 extends over 14 amino acids. Trimming left V 2 bases short and J 4 bases short, with 9 bases between.